A selection of T cell receptor beta chains follows, all from one sample in a study of blood T cell repertoires in COVID-19. Produced via immunoSEQ multiplex PCR; TCRdb's table is partial and in-frame only. The sample carries roughly 120,000 clones, roughly four fifths recorded once. Sample: peripheral blood. The source of these receptors is a man of 80 years or more with COVID-19, enrolled during active disease. The CDR3 runs from the conserved cysteine through the conserved F or W. A D gene is named only where the DNA matches it firmly. Some rows have no size entry. The others give once, few or many, or a class for an expanded clone.

clone_size j_call cdr3_length d_call v_call cdr3_nt cdr3_aa
- TRBJ2-3 14 - TRBV18 TGTGCCAGCTCACCGGGCAGCCTGGCGGATACGCAGTATTTT CASSPGSLADTQYF
- TRBJ2-1 19 TRBD2 TRBV14 TGTGCCAGCAGCCAAGTAGCAGGGCCTAGCGGGAGGGCCTCAAATGAGCAGTTCTTC CASSQVAGPSGRASNEQFF
- TRBJ2-7 13 - TRBV2 TGTGCCAGCAGCAGACAGGTTCCTAACGAGCAGTACTTC CASSRQVPNEQYF
- TRBJ1-4 15 TRBD1 TRBV6-5 TGTGCCAGCAACCGACAGGGCGTAACTAATGAAAAACTGTTTTTT CASNRQGVTNEKLFF
- TRBJ2-1 15 - TRBV11-2 TGTGCCAGCAGCTTTAGACCCCAGGGGTTCGATGAGCAGTTCTTC CASSFRPQGFDEQFF
- TRBJ2-3 14 - TRBV7-2 TGTGCCAGCAGCTTCCGGGAGCAAACAGATACGCAGTATTTT CASSFREQTDTQYF
- TRBJ1-4 15 TRBD1 TRBV6-5 TGTGCCAGCAGTAACTCACAGGGGGCTTGGGAAAAACTGTTTTTT CASSNSQGAWEKLFF
- TRBJ2-2 16 TRBD1 TRBV9 TGTGCCAGCAGCTTCCACAGGGGAATTGACACCGGGGAGCTGTTTTTT CASSFHRGIDTGELFF
once TRBJ2-5 15 TRBD2 TRBV7-2 TGTGCCAGCAGCTTAGATCGCGGGAGGCAAGAGACCCAGTACTTC CASSLDRGRQETQYF
- TRBJ2-3 16 - TRBV13 TGTGCCAGCAGCTTCTGGTTGGCTAGCGAAACAGATACGCAGTATTTT CASSFWLASETDTQYF